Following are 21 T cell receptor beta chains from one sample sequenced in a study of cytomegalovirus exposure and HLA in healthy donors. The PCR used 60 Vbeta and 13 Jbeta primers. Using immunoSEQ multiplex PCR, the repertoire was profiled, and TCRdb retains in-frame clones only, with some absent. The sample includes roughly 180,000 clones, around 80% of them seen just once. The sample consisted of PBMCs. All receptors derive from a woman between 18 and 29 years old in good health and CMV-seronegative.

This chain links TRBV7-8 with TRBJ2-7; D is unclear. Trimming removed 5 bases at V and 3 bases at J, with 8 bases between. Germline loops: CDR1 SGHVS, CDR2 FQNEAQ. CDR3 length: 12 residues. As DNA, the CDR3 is TGTGCCAGCAGCAGCAGACTCTACGAGCAGTACTTC. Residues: CASSSRLYEQYF.

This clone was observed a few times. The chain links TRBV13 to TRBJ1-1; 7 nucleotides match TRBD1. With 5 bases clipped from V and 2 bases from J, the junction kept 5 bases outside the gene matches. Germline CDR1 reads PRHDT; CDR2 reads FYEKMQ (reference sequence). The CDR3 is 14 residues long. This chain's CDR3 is CASSLGQVNTEAFF. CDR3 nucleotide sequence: TGTGCCAGCAGCCTCGGACAGGTTAACACTGAAGCTTTCTTT.

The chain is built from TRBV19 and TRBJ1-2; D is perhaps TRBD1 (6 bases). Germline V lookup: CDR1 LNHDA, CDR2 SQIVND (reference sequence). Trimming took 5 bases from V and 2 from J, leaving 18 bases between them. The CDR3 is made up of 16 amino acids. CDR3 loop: CASSVLLTGPNYGYTF. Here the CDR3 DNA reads TGTGCCAGTAGTGTACTTCTGACAGGCCCCAACTATGGCTACACCTTC.

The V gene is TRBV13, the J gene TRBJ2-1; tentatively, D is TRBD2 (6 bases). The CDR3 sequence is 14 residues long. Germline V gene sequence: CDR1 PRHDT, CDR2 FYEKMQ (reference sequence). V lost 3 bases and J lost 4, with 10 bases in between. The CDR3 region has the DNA TGTGCCAGCAGCTTGCATAGCGGATACAATGAGCAGTTCTTC. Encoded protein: CASSLHSGYNEQFF.

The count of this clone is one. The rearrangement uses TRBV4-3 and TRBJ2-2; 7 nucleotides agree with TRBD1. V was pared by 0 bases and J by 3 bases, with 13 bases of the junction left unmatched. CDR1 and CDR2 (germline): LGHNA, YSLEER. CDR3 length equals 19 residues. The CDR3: CASSQDLPARQGYTGELFF. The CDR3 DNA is TGCGCCAGCAGCCAAGATCTCCCCGCCAGACAGGGCTACACCGGGGAGCTGTTTTTT.

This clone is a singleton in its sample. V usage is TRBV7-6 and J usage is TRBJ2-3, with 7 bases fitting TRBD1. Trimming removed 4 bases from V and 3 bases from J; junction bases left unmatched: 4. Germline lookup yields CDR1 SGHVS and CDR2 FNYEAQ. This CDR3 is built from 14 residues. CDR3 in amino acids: CASSSGQITDTQYF. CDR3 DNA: TGTGCCAGCAGCTCGGGACAGATAACAGATACGCAGTATTTT. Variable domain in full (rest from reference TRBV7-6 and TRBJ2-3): GAGVSQSPRYKVTKRGQDVALRCDPISGHVSLYWYRQALGQGPEFLTYFNYEAQQDKSGLPNDRFSAERPEGSISTLTIQRTEQRDSAMYRCASSSGQITDTQYFGPGTRLTVL.

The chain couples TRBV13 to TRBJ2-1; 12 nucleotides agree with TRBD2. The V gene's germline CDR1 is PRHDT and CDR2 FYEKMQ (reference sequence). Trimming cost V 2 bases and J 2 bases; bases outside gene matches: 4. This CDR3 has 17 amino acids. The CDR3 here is CASSLSASGRAYNEQFF. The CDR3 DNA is TGTGCCAGCAGCTTATCGGCTAGCGGGAGGGCCTACAATGAGCAGTTCTTC.

The CDR3 DNA reads as TGTGCCAGCAGCTTTTCAGGGGGGAGCTATAGCGCAGATACGCAGTATTTT. It specifies CASSFSGGSYSADTQYF. This chain links TRBV7-2 with TRBJ2-3; possibly TRBD1 for D (7 bases). The germline gives CDR1 SGHTA, CDR2 FQGNSA. With 3 bases removed from V and 4 bases from J, the gap between germline ends came to 20 bases. This CDR3 is 17 amino acids long.

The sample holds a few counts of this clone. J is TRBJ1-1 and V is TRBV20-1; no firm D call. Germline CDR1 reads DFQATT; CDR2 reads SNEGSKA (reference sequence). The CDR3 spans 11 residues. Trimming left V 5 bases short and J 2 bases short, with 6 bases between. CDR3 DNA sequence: TGCAGTGCTCCGGGAAACACTGAAGCTTTCTTT. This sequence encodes CSAPGNTEAFF.

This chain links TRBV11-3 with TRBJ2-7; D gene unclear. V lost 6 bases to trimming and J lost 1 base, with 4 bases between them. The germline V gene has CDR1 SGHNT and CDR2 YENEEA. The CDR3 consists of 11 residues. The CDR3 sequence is CASRHSYEQYF. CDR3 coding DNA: TGTGCCAGCAGACATTCCTACGAGCAGTACTTC.

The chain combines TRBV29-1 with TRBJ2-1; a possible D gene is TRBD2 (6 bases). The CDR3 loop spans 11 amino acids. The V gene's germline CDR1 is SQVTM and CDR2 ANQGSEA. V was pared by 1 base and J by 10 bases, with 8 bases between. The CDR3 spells CSVEVGGEQFF. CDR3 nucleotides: TGCAGCGTTGAAGTTGGGGGGGAGCAGTTCTTC.

The CDR3 DNA reads as TGTGCCAGCAGCTGGTCCGGGAGAGGGGATACGCAGTATTTT. This codes for CASSWSGRGDTQYF. The rearrangement links TRBV7-2 to TRBJ2-3, with D tentatively TRBD2 (6 bases). The CDR3 totals 14 residues. Germline-derived CDR1 and CDR2 are SGHTA and FQGNSA. The germline V and J ends were trimmed by 4 bases and 6 bases, with 14 bases remaining between them.

For the CDR3, the DNA is TGTGCCTGGGACTTAGCAACTAATGAAAAACTGTTTTTT. This encodes CAWDLATNEKLFF. V usage is TRBV30 and J usage is TRBJ1-4; D remains ambiguous. Trimming shortened V by 5 bases and J by 0 bases, and 7 bases separated the two germline ends. This CDR3 has 13 residues. Germline values: CDR1 GTSNPN, CDR2 SVGIG (reference sequence).

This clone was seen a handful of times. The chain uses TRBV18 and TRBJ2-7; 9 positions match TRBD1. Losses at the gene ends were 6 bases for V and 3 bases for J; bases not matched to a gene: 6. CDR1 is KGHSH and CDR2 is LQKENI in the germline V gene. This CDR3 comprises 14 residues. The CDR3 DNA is TGTGCCAGCTCTCCGGGACAGGGAATCTACGAGCAGTACTTC. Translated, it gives CASSPGQGIYEQYF.

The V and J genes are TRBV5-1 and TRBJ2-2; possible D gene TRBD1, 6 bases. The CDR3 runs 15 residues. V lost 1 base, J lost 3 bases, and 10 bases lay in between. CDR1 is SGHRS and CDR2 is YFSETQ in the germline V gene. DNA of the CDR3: TGCGCCAGCAGCTTGTTCAGGGGCGACACCGGGGAGCTGTTTTTT. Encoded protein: CASSLFRGDTGELFF.

The CDR3 DNA follows: TGTGCCAGCAGCGTAAGGTGGGAGACGAACGAGCAGTACTTC. This gives the protein CASSVRWETNEQYF. The rearrangement uses TRBV9 and TRBJ2-7; maybe TRBD2 (5 bases). CDR1 SGDLS and CDR2 YYNGEE come from the germline V gene. Trimming removed 1 base at V and 5 bases at J, with 13 bases between. This CDR3 is built from 14 residues.

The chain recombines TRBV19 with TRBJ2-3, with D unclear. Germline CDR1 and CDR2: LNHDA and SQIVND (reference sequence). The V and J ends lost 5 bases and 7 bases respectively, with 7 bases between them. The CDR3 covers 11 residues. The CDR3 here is CASSGPHTQYF. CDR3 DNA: TGTGCCAGTAGTGGCCCCCATACGCAGTATTTT.

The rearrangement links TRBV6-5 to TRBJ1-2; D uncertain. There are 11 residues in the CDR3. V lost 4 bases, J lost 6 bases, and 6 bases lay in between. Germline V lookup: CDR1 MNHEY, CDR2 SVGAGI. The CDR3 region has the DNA TGTGCCAGCAGTTCCCCGGATGGCTACACCTTC. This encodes CASSSPDGYTF.

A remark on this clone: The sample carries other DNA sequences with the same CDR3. CDR3 sequence: CASSLPGTGANVLTF. The CDR3 DNA sequence: TGTGCCAGCAGTTTACCGGGGACTGGGGCCAACGTCCTGACTTTC. J is TRBJ2-6 and V is TRBV28, with D maybe TRBD2 (5 bases). V was clipped by 2 bases and J by 2 bases, with 7 bases between them. The CDR3 has 15 amino acids. Germline values: CDR1 MDHEN, CDR2 SYDVKM.

CDR3 DNA sequence: TGTGCCAGCTCACTCCGGGACAGGGGAAATACTAACTATGGCTACACCTTC. Its translation is CASSLRDRGNTNYGYTF. The chain has TRBV18 and TRBJ1-2; the match to TRBD1 covers 10 bases. CDR1 and CDR2 from the germline V gene are KGHSH and LQKENI. This CDR3 region has 17 residues. Trimming at V came to 4 bases and at J to 0 bases, leaving 8 bases not matched to a gene. The whole variable domain, remainder taken from reference TRBV18 and TRBJ1-2, is NAGVMQNPRHLVRRRGQEARLRCSPMKGHSHVYWYRQLPEEGLKFMVYLQKENIIDESGMPKERFSAEFPKEGPSILRIQQVVRGDSAAYFCASSLRDRGNTNYGYTFGSGTRLTVV.

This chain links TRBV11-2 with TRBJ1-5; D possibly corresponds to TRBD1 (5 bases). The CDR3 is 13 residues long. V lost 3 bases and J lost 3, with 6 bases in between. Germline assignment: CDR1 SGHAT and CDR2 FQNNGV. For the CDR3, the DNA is TGTGCCAGCAGCTTTGGGGCCAATCAGCCCCAGCATTTT. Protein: CASSFGANQPQHF.